These T cell receptor beta chains were read from a single sample in a study of identical twins. TCRdb redid the calling of the 5' RACE reads with MiXCR, one entry per CDR3 protein. The sample holds 220,000 or so distinct CDR3 sequences, roughly 7% seen once. The same specimen was also included in a second study, on yellow fever vaccine responses in identical twins.

Sequenced: memory (CD45RO+) T cells sorted from blood. The receptor source for this set is a woman aged 18-29 years in good health. CDR3s include the opening cysteine and the closing phenylalanine or tryptophan. D genes are given only for firm matches. Clone size is not always given. Where it is, it says once, few, many or a class for expanded clones.

NA TRBJ2-3 TRBV12-3/TRBV12-4 NA TGTGCCAGCACGCTCGGATTCACAGATACGCAGTATTTT CASTLGFTDTQYF
few TRBJ2-1 TRBV6-4 NA TGTGCCAGCAGTCGGAGCGGAGGTCCCGACAATGAGCAGTTCTTC CASSRSGGPDNEQFF
many TRBJ2-3 TRBV12-3/TRBV12-4 TRBD2 TGTGCCAGCAGTTTGGGGGGGATAACTAGCACAGATACGCAGTATTTT CASSLGGITSTDTQYF
many TRBJ2-5 TRBV11-2 NA TGTGCCAGCAGCTTTGCACAACTCAGAGAGACCCAGTACTTC CASSFAQLRETQYF
few TRBJ2-7 TRBV18 NA TGTGCCAGCTCTCGGACCGAGGGATCCGAGCAGTACTTC CASSRTEGSEQYF
many TRBJ2-1 TRBV15 TRBD2 TGTGCCACCAGCACCCGTTCTAGCGGGATATACAATGAGCAGTTCTTC CATSTRSSGIYNEQFF
NA TRBJ2-3 TRBV5-1 NA TGCGCCAGCAGCTTGGGAAGGCTGGGAGGAGATACGCAGTATTTT CASSLGRLGGDTQYF
NA TRBJ2-5 TRBV29-1 TRBD1 TGCAGCGTTACAGGACAGGTCGGAGAGACCCAGTACTTC CSVTGQVGETQYF
many TRBJ2-6 TRBV12-3/TRBV12-4 NA TGTGCCAGCAGTCCAAAGCTCTCTGGGGCCAACGTCCTGACTTTC CASSPKLSGANVLTF
few TRBJ1-1 TRBV28 NA TGTGCCAGCGGCATTCAAGGGGGTAGCACTGAAGCTTTCTTT CASGIQGGSTEAFF
many TRBJ2-5 TRBV2 NA TGTGCCAGCCAGCGTCAACAAGAGACCCAGTACTTC CASQRQQETQYF
NA TRBJ1-2 TRBV20-1 TRBD1 TGCAGTGCTAGCGGGGCCCCGACAGGGGGGGACTATGGCTACACCTTC CSASGAPTGGDYGYTF
NA TRBJ2-5 TRBV21-1 NA TGTGCCAGCAGCACCCGACTAGCGGGAGACCCGGTCAAGGAGACCCAGTACTTC CASSTRLAGDPVKETQYF
many TRBJ2-7 TRBV12-3/TRBV12-4 TRBD2 TGTGCCAGCACCCCCGGGGGGGGCGAGCAGTACTTC CASTPGGGEQYF
many TRBJ2-3 TRBV4-1 NA TGCGCCAGCAGCCAATCCCGGGGGCAGGGGACCACAGATACGCAGTATTTT CASSQSRGQGTTDTQYF
many TRBJ2-5 TRBV12-3/TRBV12-4 NA TGTGCCAGCAGTTCTGGAAGACCTAAAGAGACCCAGTACTTC CASSSGRPKETQYF
NA TRBJ2-3 TRBV10-1 TRBD2 TGCGCCACCTCCCGGGGGGGCACAGATACGCAGTATTTT CATSRGGTDTQYF
many TRBJ2-2 TRBV29-1 TRBD2 TGCAGCGCCCGGGGACTAGCGGGAGACACCGGGGAGCTGTTTTTT CSARGLAGDTGELFF
few TRBJ2-3 TRBV6-4 NA TGTGCCAGCAGTGACGGGGAGATAGATACGCAGTATTTT CASSDGEIDTQYF
many TRBJ2-1 TRBV24-1 TRBD1 TGTGCCACCAGTGATCCCAAAGCCGGGATCAGGGGGCAAGTGCAGTTCTTC CATSDPKAGIRGQVQFF
NA TRBJ2-7 TRBV7-8 NA TGTGCCAGCAGCTATAGGACGGCAAACAACTACGAGCAGTACTTC CASSYRTANNYEQYF
many TRBJ2-7 TRBV7-8 NA TGTGCCAGCAGCTTTCAGTCTAGTTCCTACGAGCAGTACTTC CASSFQSSSYEQYF
NA TRBJ1-5 TRBV7-8 TRBD1 TGTGCCAGCAGCTTAGCCCGCTTCACAGGGGGCCAGGGGCCCCAGCATTTT CASSLARFTGGQGPQHF
many TRBJ2-1 TRBV28 TRBD2 TGTGCCAGCAGTACGACTAGCGGGAGGTCCATCTCCTACAATGAGCAGTTCTTC CASSTTSGRSISYNEQFF
few TRBJ2-1 TRBV3-1 NA TGTGCCAGCAACCCTTATGCTGAGCAGTTCTTC CASNPYAEQFF
NA TRBJ2-3 TRBV15 NA TGTGCCACCAGCAGAGGTCCCGGGGGCCGTACAGATACGCAGTATTTT CATSRGPGGRTDTQYF
few TRBJ2-2 TRBV12-3/TRBV12-4 NA TGTGCCAGCAGTTTTGGGGGAGGCCGCTACACCGGGGAGCTGTTTTTT CASSFGGGRYTGELFF
many TRBJ2-1 TRBV11-2 NA TGTGCCAGCAGCCATCGGACAGTCTACGAGCAGTTCTTC CASSHRTVYEQFF
NA TRBJ2-2 TRBV7-9 NA TGTGCCAGCAGCTGGGGCAGTGTGTCCCCCGGGGAGCTGTTTTTT CASSWGSVSPGELFF
NA TRBJ2-2 TRBV5-5 TRBD2 TGTGCCAGCAGCCCAAGCGGGGCGCTGACCGGGGAGCTGTTTTTT CASSPSGALTGELFF
few TRBJ2-3 TRBV7-2 TRBD2 TGTGCCAGCAGCTTATTAGCGGGTCCGACAGATACGCAGTATTTT CASSLLAGPTDTQYF